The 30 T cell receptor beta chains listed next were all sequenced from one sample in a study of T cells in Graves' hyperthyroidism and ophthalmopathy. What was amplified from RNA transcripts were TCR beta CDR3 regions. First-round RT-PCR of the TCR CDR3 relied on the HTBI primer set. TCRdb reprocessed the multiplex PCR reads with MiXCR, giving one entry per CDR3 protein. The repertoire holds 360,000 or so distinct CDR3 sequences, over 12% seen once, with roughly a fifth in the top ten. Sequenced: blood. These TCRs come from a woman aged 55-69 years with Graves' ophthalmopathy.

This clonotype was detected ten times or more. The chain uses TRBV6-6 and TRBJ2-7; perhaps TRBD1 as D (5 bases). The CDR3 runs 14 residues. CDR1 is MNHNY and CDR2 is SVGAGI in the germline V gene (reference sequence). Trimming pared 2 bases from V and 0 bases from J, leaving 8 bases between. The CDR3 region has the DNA TGTGCCAGCAGTTACGGTGGGGCCTCCTACGAGCAGTACTTC. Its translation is CASSYGGASYEQYF.

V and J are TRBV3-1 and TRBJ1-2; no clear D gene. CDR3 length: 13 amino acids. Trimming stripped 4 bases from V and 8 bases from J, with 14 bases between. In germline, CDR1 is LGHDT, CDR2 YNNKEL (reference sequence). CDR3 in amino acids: CASSRERSKGYTF. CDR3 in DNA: TGTGCCAGCAGCCGAGAGAGGTCGAAGGGCTACACCTTC.

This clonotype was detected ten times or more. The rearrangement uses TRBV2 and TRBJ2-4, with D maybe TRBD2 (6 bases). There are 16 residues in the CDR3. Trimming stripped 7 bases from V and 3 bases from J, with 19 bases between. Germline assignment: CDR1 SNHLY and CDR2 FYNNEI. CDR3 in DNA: TGTGCCAGCACTACCCCATGGGGGGTCGTCAAAAACATTCAGTACTTC. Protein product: CASTTPWGVVKNIQYF.

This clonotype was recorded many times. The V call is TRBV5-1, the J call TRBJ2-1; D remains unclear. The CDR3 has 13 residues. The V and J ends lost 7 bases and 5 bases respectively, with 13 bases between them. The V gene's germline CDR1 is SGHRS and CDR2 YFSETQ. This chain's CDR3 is CASGGNTNNEQFF. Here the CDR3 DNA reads TGCGCCAGCGGCGGAAACACTAACAATGAGCAGTTCTTC.

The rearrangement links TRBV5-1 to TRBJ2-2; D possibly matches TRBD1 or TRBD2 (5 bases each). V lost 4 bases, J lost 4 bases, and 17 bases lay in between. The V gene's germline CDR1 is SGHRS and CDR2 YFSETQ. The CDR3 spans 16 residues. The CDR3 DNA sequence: TGCGCCAGCAGCCCGAGCCCCGGTGGGGGCACCGGGGAGCTGTTTTTT. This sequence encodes CASSPSPGGGTGELFF.

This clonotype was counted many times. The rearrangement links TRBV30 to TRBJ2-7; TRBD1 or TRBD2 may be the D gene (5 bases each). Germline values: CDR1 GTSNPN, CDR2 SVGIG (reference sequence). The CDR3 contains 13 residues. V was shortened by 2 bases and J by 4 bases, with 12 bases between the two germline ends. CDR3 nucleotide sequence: TGTGCCTGGAGTCGGGACCCCCGATACGAGCAGTACTTC. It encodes CAWSRDPRYEQYF.

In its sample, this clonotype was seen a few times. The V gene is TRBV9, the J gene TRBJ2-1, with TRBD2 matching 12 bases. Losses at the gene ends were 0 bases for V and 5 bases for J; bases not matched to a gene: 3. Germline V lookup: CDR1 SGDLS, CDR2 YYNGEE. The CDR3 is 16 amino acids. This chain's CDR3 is CASSVALAGGDNEQFF. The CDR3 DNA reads TGTGCCAGCAGCGTAGCGCTAGCGGGAGGGGACAATGAGCAGTTCTTC.

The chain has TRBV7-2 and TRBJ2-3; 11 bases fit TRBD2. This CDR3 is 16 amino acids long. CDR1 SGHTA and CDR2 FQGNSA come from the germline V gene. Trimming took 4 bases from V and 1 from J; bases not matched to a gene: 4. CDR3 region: CASSSSGRRRTDTQYF. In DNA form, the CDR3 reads TGTGCCAGCAGCTCTAGCGGGAGGAGACGCACAGATACGCAGTATTTT.

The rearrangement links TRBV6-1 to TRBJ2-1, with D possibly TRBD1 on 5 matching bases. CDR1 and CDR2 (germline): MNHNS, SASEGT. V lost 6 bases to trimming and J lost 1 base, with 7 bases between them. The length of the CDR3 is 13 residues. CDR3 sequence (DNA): TGTGCCAGCAGCTACAGGTCCTACAATGAGCAGTTCTTC. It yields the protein CASSYRSYNEQFF.

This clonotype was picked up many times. The CDR3 region is CATETGGSGNTIYF. The CDR3, as DNA: TGTGCCACGGAGACAGGTGGCTCTGGAAACACCATATATTTT. V gene TRBV12-3 or TRBV12-4 combines with J gene TRBJ1-3; perhaps TRBD1 as D (6 bases). The V end lost 10 bases, the J end lost 0 bases, and 13 bases lay between the germline ends. This CDR3 region has 14 residues.

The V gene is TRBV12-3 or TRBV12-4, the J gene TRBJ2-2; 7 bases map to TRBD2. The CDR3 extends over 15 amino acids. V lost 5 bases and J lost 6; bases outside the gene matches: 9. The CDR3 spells CASSHRGVTAGELFF. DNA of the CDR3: TGTGCCAGCAGTCATCGGGGGGTTACGGCCGGGGAGCTGTTTTTT.

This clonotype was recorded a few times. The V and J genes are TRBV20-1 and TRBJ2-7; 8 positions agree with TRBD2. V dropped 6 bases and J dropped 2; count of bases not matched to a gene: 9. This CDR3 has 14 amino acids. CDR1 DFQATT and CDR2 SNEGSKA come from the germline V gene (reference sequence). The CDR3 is CSAELAGPAYEQYF. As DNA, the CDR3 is TGCAGTGCGGAGCTAGCGGGTCCCGCCTACGAGCAGTACTTC.

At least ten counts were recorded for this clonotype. As DNA, the CDR3 is TGTGCCAGCAGCCTTAGACAGGGGCGTAATCAGCCCCAGCATTTT. Translated, it gives CASSLRQGRNQPQHF. The chain uses TRBV13 and TRBJ1-5; 8 positions match TRBD1. This CDR3 spans 15 amino acids. Trimming at V came to 5 bases and at J to 4 bases, leaving 7 bases not matched to a gene. CDR1 is PRHDT, CDR2 FYEKMQ, per germline (reference sequence).

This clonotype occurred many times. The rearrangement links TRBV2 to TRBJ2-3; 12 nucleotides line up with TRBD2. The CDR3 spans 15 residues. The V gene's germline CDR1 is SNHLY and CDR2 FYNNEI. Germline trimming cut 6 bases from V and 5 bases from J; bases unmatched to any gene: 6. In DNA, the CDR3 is TGTGCCAGCAGGGAACTAGCGGGAGGTGGAGATACGCAGTATTTT. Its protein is CASRELAGGGDTQYF.

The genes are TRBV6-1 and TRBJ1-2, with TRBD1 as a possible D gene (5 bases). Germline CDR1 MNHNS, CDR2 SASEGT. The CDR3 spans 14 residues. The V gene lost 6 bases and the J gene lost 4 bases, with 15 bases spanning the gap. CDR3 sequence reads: CASSGVGGGYGYTF. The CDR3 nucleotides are TGTGCCAGCAGCGGGGTGGGGGGTGGCTATGGCTACACCTTC.

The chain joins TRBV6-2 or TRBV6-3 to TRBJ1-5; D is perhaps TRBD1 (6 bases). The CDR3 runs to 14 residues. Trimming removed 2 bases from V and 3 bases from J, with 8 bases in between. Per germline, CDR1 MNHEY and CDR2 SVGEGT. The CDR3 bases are TGTGCCAGCAGTTACCGACAGGTCAATCAGCCCCAGCATTTT. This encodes CASSYRQVNQPQHF.

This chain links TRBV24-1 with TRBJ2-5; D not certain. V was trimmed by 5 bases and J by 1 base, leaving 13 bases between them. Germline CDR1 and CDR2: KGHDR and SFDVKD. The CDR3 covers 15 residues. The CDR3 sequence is CATSVSVGLQETQYF. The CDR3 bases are TGTGCCACCAGTGTAAGCGTTGGGCTCCAAGAGACCCAGTACTTC.

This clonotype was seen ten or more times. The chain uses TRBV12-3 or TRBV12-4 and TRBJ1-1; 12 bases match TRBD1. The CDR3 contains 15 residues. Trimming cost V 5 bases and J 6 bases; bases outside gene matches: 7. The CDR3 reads CASSPGTGGLAEAFF. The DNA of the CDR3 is TGTGCCAGCAGTCCGGGGACAGGGGGCTTGGCTGAAGCTTTCTTT.

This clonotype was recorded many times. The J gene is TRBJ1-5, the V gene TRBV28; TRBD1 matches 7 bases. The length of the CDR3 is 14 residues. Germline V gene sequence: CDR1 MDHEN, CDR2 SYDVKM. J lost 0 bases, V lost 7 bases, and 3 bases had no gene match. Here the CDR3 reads CASTQGISNQPQHF. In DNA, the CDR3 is TGTGCCAGCACACAGGGGATTAGCAATCAGCCCCAGCATTTT.

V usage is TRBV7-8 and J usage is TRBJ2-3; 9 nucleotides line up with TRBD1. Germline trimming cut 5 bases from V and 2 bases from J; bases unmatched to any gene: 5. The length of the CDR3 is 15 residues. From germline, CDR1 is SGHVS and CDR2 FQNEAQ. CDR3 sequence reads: CASSQDRGNTDTQYF. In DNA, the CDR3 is TGTGCCAGCAGCCAGGACAGGGGAAACACAGATACGCAGTATTTT. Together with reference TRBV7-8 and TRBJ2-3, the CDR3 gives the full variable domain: GAGVSQSPRYKVAKRGQDVALRCDPISGHVSLFWYQQALGQGPEFLTYFQNEAQLDKSGLPSDRFFAERPEGSVSTLKIQRTQQEDSAVYLCASSQDRGNTDTQYFGPGTRLTVL.

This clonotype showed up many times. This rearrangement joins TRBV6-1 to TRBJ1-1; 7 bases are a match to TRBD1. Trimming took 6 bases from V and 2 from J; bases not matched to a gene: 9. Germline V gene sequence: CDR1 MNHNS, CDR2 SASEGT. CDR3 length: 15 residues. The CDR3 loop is CASRPSGQTNTEAFF. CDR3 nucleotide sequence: TGTGCCAGCAGACCCTCGGGACAGACAAACACTGAAGCTTTCTTT.

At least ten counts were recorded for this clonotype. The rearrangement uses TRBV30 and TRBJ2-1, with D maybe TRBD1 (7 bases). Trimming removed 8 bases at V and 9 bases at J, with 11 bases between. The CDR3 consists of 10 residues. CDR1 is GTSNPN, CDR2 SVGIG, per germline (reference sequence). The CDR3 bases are TGTGCCGGCCAGGGGGGTGAGCAGTTCTTC. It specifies CAGQGGEQFF.

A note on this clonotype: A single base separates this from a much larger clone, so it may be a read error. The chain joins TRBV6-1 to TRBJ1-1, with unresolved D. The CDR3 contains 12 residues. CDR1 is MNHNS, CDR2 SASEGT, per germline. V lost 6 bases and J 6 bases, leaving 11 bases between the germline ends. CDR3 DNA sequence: TGTGCCAGCAGCCCCGTCTCCGCTGAAGCTTTCTTT. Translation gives CASSPVSAEAFF.

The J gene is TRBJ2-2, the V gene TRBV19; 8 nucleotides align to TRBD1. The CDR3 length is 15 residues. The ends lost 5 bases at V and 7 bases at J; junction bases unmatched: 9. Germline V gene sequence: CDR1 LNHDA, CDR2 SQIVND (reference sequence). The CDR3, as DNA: TGTGCCAGTAGTGCCACAGGGGGTGGCGGCGGGGAGCTGTTTTTT. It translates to CASSATGGGGGELFF.

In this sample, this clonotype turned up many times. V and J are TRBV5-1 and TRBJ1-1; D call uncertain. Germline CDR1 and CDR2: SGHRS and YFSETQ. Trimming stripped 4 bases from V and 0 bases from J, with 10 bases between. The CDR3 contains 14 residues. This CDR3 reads CASSPEGLNTEAFF. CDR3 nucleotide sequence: TGCGCCAGCAGCCCGGAGGGCCTGAACACTGAAGCTTTCTTT.

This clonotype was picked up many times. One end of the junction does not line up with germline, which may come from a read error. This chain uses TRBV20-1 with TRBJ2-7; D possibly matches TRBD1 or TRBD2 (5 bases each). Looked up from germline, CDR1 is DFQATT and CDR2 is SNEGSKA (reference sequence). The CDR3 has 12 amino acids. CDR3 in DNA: TGCAGTGCCAGAGGGGAACTAGACGAGCAGTACTTC. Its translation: CSARGELDEQYF.

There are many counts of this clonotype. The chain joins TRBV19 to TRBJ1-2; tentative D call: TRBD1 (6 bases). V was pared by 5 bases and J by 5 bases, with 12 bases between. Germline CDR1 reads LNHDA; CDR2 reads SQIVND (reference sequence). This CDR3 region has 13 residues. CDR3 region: CASSPGQTYGYTF. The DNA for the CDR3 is TGTGCCAGTAGTCCTGGACAGACTTATGGCTACACCTTC. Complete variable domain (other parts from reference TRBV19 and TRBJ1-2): DGGITQSPKYLFRKEGQNVTLSCEQNLNHDAMYWYRQDPGQGLRLIYYSQIVNDFQKGDIAEGYSVSREKKESFPLTVTSAQKNPTAFYLCASSPGQTYGYTFGSGTRLTVV.

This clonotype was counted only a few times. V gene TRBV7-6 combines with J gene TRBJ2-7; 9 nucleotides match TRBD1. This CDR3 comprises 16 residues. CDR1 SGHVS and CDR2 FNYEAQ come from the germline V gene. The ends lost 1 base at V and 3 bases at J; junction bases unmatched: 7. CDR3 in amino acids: CASSLESGTGLYEQYF. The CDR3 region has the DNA TGTGCCAGCAGCTTAGAATCCGGGACAGGGCTCTACGAGCAGTACTTC. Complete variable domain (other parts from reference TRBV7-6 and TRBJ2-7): GAGVSQSPRYKVTKRGQDVALRCDPISGHVSLYWYRQALGQGPEFLTYFNYEAQQDKSGLPNDRFSAERPEGSISTLTIQRTEQRDSAMYRCASSLESGTGLYEQYFGPGTRLTVT.

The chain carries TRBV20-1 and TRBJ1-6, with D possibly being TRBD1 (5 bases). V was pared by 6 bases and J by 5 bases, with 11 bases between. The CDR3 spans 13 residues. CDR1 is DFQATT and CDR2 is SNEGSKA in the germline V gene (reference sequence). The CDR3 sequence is CSAIRQHNSPLHF. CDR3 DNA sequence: TGCAGTGCAATCCGACAGCATAATTCACCCCTCCACTTT.

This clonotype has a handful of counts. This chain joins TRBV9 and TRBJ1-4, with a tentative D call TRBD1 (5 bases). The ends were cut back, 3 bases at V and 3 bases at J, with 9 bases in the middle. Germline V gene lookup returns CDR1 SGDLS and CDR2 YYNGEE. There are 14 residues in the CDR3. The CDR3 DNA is TGTGCCAGCAGCGCAGGGATGGCTAATGAAAAACTGTTTTTT. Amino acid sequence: CASSAGMANEKLFF.